Listed here is a single TCR beta chain. Measured with immunoSEQ multiplex PCR; TCRdb has only the in-frame clones, and not every one. The profile shows 250,000 to 300,000 clones, roughly nine tenths of them singletons. From germline, CDR1 is LNHDA and CDR2 SQIVND (reference sequence). The CDR3 runs to 15 residues. With V trimmed by 6 bases and J by 2 bases, 6 bases remained unmatched. The data stem from a study of blood T cell repertoires in COVID-19. The sample was PBMCs or T cells enriched from blood (not recorded which). The chain joins TRBV19 to TRBJ1-5; 8 bases map to TRBD1. This receptor was identified in a human donor in a cohort exposed to, infected with or recovered from COVID-19 (not recorded which). The donor label of this sample is uncertain. CDR3 sequence: CASRGDRIGNQPQHF. The CDR3 nucleotides read TGTGCCAGTAGGGGGGACAGGATTGGCAATCAGCCCCAGCATTTT.